The entry below gives a single T cell receptor beta chain sequence along with its context. Its antigen is unknown. It has no much larger one-base neighbor in the sample; base qualities were not kept. The sample belongs to a study of cytomegalovirus exposure and HLA in healthy donors (dated by TCRdb to 2017 to 2019). Looking at the study overall: According to a later analysis, the roughly 130 validation repertoires were produced on the same platform as the 666 repertoires of the first cohort. The study aimed to test whether signatures of past pathogen exposure could be identified by cataloging public T cell receptors. The study combined high-throughput TCR immunosequencing, statistical association of individual TCRs with disease status, and machine learning to predict cytomegalovirus infection status. Besides the first cohort of approximately 670 subjects, a separate validation cohort made up of 120 different subjects was used. Results and caveats for the whole study, not just this receptor: A later analysis found that TCRs clustered in the first cohort also tended to co-occur in the roughly 120 validation repertoires, with 94% of cluster scores above 0. The study gave a list of about 170 TCR beta chains associated with cytomegalovirus. Cytomegalovirus status was reported to be diagnosed by the classifier with high specificity and sensitivity in both the original and validation cohorts. While some public TCRs were present in many individuals, most TCR sequences turned up only very rarely across donors. The authors suggested that the approach could potentially be extended to other disease states and immunological phenotypes. The validation cohort had no HLA typing available for a later analysis, so co-occurrence within that cohort was assessed over all 110 or so repertoires. In vitro tests confirmed that a few of the cytomegalovirus-associated TCR beta chains recognize cytomegalovirus antigens.

To prepare the library, the immunoSEQ multiplex PCR assay was applied. As for the authors' bioinformatics: A statistical classification framework was built for diagnosing cytomegalovirus status from the catalog of TCR beta chain sequences. Drawn from immuneACCESS, this table holds only the in-frame rearrangements with V and J called that TCRdb kept. Clones are partly lost; checked studies trace under half to an unresolved V gene and leave the rest unexplained. V, J and clone size derive from that table, while D and trimming were established from the DNA sequence. The sample table shows more than 120,000 clones, and 87% are seen once. The ten most abundant clones make up 4.5% to 5.5% of the sample. The donors were included in the validation cohort of 130 or so subjects, a group kept apart from the roughly 700-subject first cohort. Taken from the germline V gene, the CDR1 and CDR2 loops are SGHRS and YFSETQ. The germline V end is reduced by 2 bases and the J end by 5 bases; junction bases left unmatched: 5. The CDR3, cysteine through phenylalanine, is 14 amino acids long. Of the read, only the CDR3 DNA is kept; its 42 bases are in frame from base 1.

Sequencing input: PBMCs. The clonotype originates from a man aged 18 to 29 in good health and CMV-seropositive. This chain is built from TRBV5-1 and TRBJ2-3; TRBD1 agrees with 7 junctional bases. The CDR3 region reads CASSFLQGRDTQYF. In nucleotide form, the sequence is TGCGCCAGCAGCTTTTTACAGGGGCGAGATACGCAGTATTTT. The reference TRBV5-1 and TRBJ2-3 proteins fill in what lies around the CDR3, so the full variable domain reads KAGVTQTPRYLIKTRGQQVTLSCSPISGHRSVSWYQQTPGQGLQFLFEYFSETQRNKGNFPGRFSGRQFSNSRSEMNVSTLELGDSALYLCASSFLQGRDTQYFGPGTRLTVL.